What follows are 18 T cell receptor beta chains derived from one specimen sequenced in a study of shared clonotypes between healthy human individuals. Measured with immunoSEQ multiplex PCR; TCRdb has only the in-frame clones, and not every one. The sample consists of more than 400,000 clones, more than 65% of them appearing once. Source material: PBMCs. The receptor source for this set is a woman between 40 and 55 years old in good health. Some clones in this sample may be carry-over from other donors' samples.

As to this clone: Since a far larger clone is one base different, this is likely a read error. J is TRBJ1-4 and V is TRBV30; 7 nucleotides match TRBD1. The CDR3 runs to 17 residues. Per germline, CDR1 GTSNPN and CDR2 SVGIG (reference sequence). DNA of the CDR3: TGTGCCTGTAGTGTTAACAGGGGCCATGCAACTAATGAAAAACTGTTTTTT. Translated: CACSVNRGHATNEKLFF.

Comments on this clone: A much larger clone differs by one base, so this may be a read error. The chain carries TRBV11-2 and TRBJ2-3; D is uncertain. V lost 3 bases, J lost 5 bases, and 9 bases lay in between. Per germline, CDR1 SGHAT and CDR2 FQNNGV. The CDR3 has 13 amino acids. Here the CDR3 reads CASSLAPIDTQYF. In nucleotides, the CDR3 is TGTGCCAGCAGCTTGGCCCCCATAGATACGCAGTATTTT.

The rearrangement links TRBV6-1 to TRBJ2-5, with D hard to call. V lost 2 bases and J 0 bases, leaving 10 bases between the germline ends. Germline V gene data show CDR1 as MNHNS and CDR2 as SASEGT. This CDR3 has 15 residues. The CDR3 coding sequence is TGTGCCAGCAGTGAAATAGGGCTCAACCAAGAGACCCAGTACTTC. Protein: CASSEIGLNQETQYF.

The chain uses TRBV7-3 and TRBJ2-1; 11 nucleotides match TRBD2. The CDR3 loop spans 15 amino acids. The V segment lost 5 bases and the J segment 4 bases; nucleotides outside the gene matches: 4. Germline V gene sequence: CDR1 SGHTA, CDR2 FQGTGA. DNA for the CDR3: TGTGCCAGCAGCCCCCTAGCGGGAGGTTACAATGAGCAGTTCTTC. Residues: CASSPLAGGYNEQFF. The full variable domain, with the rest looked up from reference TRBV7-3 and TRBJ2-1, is GAGVSQTPSNKVTEKGKYVELRCDPISGHTALYWYRQSLGQGPEFLIYFQGTGAADDSGLPNDRFFAVRPEGSVSTLKIQRTERGDSAVYLCASSPLAGGYNEQFFGPGTRLTVL.

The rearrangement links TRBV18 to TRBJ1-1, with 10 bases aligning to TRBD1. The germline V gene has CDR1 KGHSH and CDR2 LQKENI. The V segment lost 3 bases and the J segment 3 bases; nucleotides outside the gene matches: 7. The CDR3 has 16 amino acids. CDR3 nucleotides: TGTGCCAGCTCACCGATGACAGGGGGCCGGGACACTGAAGCTTTCTTT. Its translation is CASSPMTGGRDTEAFF. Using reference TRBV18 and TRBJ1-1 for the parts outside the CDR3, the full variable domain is NAGVMQNPRHLVRRRGQEARLRCSPMKGHSHVYWYRQLPEEGLKFMVYLQKENIIDESGMPKERFSAEFPKEGPSILRIQQVVRGDSAAYFCASSPMTGGRDTEAFFGQGTRLTVV.

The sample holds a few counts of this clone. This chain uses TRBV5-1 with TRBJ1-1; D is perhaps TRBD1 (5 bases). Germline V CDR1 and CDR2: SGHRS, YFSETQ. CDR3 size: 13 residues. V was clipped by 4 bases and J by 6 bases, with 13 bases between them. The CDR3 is CASSVMGEAEAFF. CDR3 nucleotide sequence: TGCGCCAGCAGCGTCATGGGGGAGGCTGAAGCTTTCTTT.

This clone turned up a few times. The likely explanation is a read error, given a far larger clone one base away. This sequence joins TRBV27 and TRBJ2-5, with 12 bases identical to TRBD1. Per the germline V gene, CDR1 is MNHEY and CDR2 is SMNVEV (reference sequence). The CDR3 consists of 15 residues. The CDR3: CASRPGTGGWETRYF. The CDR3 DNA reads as TGTGCCAGCCGTCCCGGGACAGGGGGCTGGGAGACCCGGTACTTC.

The CDR3 spells CASSTAQGARKTQYF. The CDR3, as DNA: TGTGCCAGCAGCACAGCACAGGGGGCGCGGAAGACCCAGTACTTC. The rearrangement uses TRBV2 and TRBJ2-5; 9 nucleotides line up with TRBD1. This CDR3 comprises 15 residues. Trimming removed 6 bases from V and 6 bases from J; junction bases left unmatched: 11. Looked up from germline, CDR1 is SNHLY and CDR2 is FYNNEI.

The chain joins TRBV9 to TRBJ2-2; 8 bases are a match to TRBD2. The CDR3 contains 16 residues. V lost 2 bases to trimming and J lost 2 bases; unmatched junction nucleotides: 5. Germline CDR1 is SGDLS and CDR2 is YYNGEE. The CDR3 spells CASSVALAGNTGELFF. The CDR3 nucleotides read TGTGCCAGCAGCGTTGCCCTAGCGGGTAACACCGGGGAGCTGTTTTTT.

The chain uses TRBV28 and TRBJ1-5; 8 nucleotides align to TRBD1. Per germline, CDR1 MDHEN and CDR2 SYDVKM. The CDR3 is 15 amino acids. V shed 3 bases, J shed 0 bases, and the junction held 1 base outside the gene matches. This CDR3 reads CASSLTGDSNQPQHF. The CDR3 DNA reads TGTGCCAGCAGTTTGACAGGGGATAGCAATCAGCCCCAGCATTTT.

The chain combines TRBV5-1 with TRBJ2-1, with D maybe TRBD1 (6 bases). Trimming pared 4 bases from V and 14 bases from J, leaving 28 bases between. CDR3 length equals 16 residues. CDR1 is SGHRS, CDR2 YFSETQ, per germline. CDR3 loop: CASSPGRGGQQGIEFF. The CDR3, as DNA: TGCGCCAGCAGCCCGGGACGTGGGGGCCAGCAAGGGATAGAGTTCTTC. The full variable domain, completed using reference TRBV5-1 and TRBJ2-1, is KAGVTQTPRYLIKTRGQQVTLSCSPISGHRSVSWYQQTPGQGLQFLFEYFSETQRNKGNFPGRFSGRQFSNSRSEMNVSTLELGDSALYLCASSPGRGGQQGIEFFGPGTRLTVL.

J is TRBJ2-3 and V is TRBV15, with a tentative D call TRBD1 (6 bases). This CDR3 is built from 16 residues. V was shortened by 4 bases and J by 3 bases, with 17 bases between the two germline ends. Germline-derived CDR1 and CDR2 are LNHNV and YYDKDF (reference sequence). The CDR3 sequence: CATSTVTGLVTDTQYF. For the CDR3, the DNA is TGTGCCACCAGCACCGTAACAGGGTTGGTGACAGATACGCAGTATTTT.

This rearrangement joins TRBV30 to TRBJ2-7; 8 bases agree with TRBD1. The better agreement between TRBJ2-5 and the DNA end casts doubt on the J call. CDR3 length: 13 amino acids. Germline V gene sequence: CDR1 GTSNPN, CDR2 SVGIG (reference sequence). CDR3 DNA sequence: TGTGCCTGTAACAGGGGGTTTGGAGAGACCCAGTACTTC. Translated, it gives CACNRGFGETQYF.

CDR3 bases: TGTGCCAGCAAACGAACACGGGGGGCCTATGGCTACACCTTC. Translating gives CASKRTRGAYGYTF. The chain links TRBV27 to TRBJ1-2; weak D call: TRBD1 (6 bases). Trimming removed 7 bases at V and 4 bases at J, with 16 bases between. CDR1 and CDR2 from the germline V gene are MNHEY and SMNVEV (reference sequence). This CDR3 is 14 amino acids long.

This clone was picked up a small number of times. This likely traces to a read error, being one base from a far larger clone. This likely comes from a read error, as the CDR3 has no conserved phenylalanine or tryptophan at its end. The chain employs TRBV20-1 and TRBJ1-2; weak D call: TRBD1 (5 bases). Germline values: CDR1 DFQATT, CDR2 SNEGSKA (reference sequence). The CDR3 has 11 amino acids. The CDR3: CRTQRGDGYTL. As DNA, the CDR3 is TGCAGGACCCAACGGGGGGACGGCTACACCTTA.

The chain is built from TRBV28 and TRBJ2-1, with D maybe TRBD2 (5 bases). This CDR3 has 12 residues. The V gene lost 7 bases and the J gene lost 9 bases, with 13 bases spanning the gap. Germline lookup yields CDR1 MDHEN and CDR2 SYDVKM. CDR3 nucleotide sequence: TGTGCCAGCACCTCCGGAGGTAGTGAGCAGTTCTTC. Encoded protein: CASTSGGSEQFF.

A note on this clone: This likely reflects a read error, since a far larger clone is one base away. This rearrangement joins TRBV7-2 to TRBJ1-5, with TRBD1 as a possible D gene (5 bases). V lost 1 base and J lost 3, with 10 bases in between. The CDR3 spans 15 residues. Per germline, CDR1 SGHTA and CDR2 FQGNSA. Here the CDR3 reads CASSLEGATNQPQHF. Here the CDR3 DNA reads TGTGCCAGCAGCTTAGAAGGGGCGACCAATCAGCCCCAGCATTTT.

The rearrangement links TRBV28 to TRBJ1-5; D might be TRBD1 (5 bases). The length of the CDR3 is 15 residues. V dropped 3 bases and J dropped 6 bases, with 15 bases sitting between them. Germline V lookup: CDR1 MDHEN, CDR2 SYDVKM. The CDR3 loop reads CASSFSRAGGQPQHF. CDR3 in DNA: TGTGCCAGCAGTTTCTCCAGGGCGGGAGGTCAGCCCCAGCATTTT.